Sequencing of this T cell receptor (beta chain) was carried out in a study of T cells after yellow fever vaccination. Overall study context: It was SMART-Seq v4 Ultra Low Input that prepared the fractions with low cell numbers.

The germline V and J ends were trimmed by 5 bases and 8 bases, with 8 bases remaining between them. The germline gives CDR1 SGHDT, CDR2 YYEEEE. This CDR3 has 11 amino acids. This clonotype has only a few counts. Its matching antigen is unknown. Study results and limitations: The CD4 compartment and the CD8 compartment contained a small share of clonotypes in common.

The authors made TCR cDNA by 5'RACE template switching, adding a universal primer site and UMIs. TCRdb itself ran the 5' RACE reads through MiXCR, one entry per CDR3 protein. The sample lists more than 300,000 distinct CDR3 sequences, approximately 4% occurring once. Sequences were derived from PBMCs, sampled 15 days after the yellow fever booster vaccination. The chain is built from TRBV5-6 and TRBJ2-1; the D is unclear. This clonotype was obtained from a man between 18 and 29 years old who received the YFV17D yellow fever vaccine. CDR3 sequence: CASSRIYEQFF. In nucleotides, the CDR3 is TGTGCCAGCAGTCGGATTTATGAGCAGTTCTTC.